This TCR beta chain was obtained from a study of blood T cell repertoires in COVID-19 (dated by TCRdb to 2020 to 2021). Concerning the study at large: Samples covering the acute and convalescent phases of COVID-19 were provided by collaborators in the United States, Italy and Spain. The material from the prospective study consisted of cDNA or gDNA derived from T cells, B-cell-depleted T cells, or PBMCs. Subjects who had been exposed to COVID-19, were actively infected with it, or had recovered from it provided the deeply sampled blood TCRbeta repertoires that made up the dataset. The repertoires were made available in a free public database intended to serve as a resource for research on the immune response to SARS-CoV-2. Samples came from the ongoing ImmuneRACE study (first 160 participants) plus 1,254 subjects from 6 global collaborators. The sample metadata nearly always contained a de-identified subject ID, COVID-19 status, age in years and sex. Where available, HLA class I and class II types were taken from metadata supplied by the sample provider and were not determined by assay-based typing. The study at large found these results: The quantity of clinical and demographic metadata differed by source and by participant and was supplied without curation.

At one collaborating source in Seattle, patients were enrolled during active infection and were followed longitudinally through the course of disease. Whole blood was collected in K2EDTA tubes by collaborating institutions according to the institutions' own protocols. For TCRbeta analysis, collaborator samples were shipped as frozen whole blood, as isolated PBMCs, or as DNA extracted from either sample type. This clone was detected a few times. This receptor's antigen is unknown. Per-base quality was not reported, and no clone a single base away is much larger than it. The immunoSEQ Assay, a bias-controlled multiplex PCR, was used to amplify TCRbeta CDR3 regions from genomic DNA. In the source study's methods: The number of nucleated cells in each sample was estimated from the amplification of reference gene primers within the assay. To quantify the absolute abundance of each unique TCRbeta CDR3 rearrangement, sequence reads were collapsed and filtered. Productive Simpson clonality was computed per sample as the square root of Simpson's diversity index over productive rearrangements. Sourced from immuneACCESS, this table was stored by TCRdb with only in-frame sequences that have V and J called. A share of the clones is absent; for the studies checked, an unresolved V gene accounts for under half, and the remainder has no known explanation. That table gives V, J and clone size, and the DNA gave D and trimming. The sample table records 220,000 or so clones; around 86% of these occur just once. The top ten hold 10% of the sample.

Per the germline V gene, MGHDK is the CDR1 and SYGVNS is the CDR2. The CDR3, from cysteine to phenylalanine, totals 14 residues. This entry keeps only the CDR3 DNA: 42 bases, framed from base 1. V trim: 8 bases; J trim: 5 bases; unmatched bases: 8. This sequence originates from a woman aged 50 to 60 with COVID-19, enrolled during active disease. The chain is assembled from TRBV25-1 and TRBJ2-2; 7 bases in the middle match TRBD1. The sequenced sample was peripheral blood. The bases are TGTGCCAGCGGGACAGTGAGGATGACCGGGGAGCTGTTTTTT. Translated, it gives CASGTVRMTGELFF.